Following are 26 T cell receptor beta chains from one sample sequenced in a study of tissue T cells after allogeneic stem cell transplantation. TCRdb's copy holds only in-frame clones and misses some; the assay was immunoSEQ multiplex PCR. The sample includes about 5,600 clones, just over 50% of them seen just once. Time point in this sample: mouse harvest day 7 after allogeneic transplant. Tail vein injection delivered 10^7 T-cell-depleted bone marrow cells and 10^6 splenic CD5+ T cells. Input material: gut tissue. These receptors were obtained from a female BALB/c mouse given C57BL/6 T cells with graft-versus-host disease after an allogeneic hematopoietic cell transplant.

Worth noting for this clone: The germline and genes are mouse ones. The CDR3 loop reads CASSRGLPERLFF. Incomplete CDR3 DNA: TGTGCTAGCAGTCGGGGTCTTCCCGAAAGATTATTT. The chain recombines TRBV17 with TRBJ1-4; D is undetermined. Read sequence stops 1 residue before the CDR3 end, and the germline J gene provides the missing end. Trimming removed 5 bases from V and 7 bases from J, with 11 bases in between. This CDR3 comprises 13 residues. Germline lookup yields CDR1 MNHDT and CDR2 YYDKIL.

This clone was observed once. Gene names and germline match the mouse. The CDR3 extends 1 residue past the end of the read, so its final part is completed from the germline J gene. The V call is TRBV17, the J call TRBJ1-6, with 8 positions matching TRBD1. TRBJ1-6 is identified as an open reading frame with a role that is uncertain. CDR3 length: 14 amino acids. The V gene end was trimmed by 5 bases and the J gene end by 5 bases; junction bases not matched to a gene: 2. Germline V gives CDR1 MNHDT, CDR2 YYDKIL. CDR3 DNA, as far as it was read: TGTGCTAGCAGTCGACAGGGGCATAATTCGCCCCTCTAC. The encoded protein is CASSRQGHNSPLY. The CDR3 in full is CASSRQGHNSPLYF.

In its sample, this clone was seen a few times. The gene names given are mouse names. The read stops 1 residue short of the end of the CDR3; the missing end is completed from the germline J gene. The chain recombines TRBV19 with TRBJ2-3; D may be TRBD1 (6 bases). The CDR3 spans 15 residues. V gave up 2 bases and J gave up 0 bases, with 10 bases separating them. The germline V gene has CDR1 FNHDT and CDR2 SITEND (reference sequence). The CDR3 is CASSIPGASAETLYF. The CDR3 bases that were read are TGTGCCAGCAGTATCCCAGGGGCTAGTGCAGAAACGCTGTAT.

As regards this clone: The gene symbols are mouse symbols. The sequence runs out 1 residue before the end of the CDR3; the remainder is reconstructed from the germline J gene. The rearrangement joins TRBV15 to TRBJ2-2; no firm D call. The CDR3 is 14 residues long. Trimming shortened V by 1 base and J by 0 bases, and 3 bases separated the two germline ends. From germline, CDR1 is SGHND and CDR2 FRSKSL. Here the CDR3 reads CASSLGANTGQLYF. The covered CDR3 bases are TGTGCCAGCAGTTTAGGAGCAAACACCGGGCAGCTCTAC.

About this clone: The gene symbols are mouse symbols. The read comes to an end 1 residue before the CDR3 does, leaving the germline J gene to fill in the end. This chain links TRBV12-1 with TRBJ2-1; 10 bases are shared with TRBD2. The CDR3 is made up of 16 amino acids. V was pared by 1 base and J by 0 bases, with 2 bases of the junction left unmatched. Germline V gene sequence: CDR1 SGHSN, CDR2 HYEKVE. CDR3 region: CASSLDWGYNYAEQFF. The part of the CDR3 DNA that was read is TGTGCCAGCTCTCTGGACTGGGGGTATAACTATGCTGAGCAGTTC.

This clone appeared a few times. The gene names given are mouse names. The CDR3 end is not reached by the read, which stops 1 residue before it; the germline J gene fills it in. V gene TRBV26 combines with J gene TRBJ1-4; 7 positions match TRBD1. Germline V gene data show CDR1 as KGHPV and CDR2 as FQNQEV (reference sequence). With 3 bases clipped from V and 0 bases from J, the junction kept 1 base outside the gene matches. The CDR3 consists of 15 residues. Incomplete CDR3 DNA: TGTGCCAGCAGTCTCGGGACAGTTTCCAACGAAAGATTATTT. It encodes CASSLGTVSNERLF. The whole CDR3 sequence reads CASSLGTVSNERLFF.

A word on this clone: Each gene name is a mouse one. The read gets to within 1 residue of the CDR3 end, and the germline J gene fills in the rest. The chain recombines TRBV12-1 with TRBJ1-4; the D is unclear. The germline gives CDR1 SGHSN, CDR2 HYEKVE. The CDR3 is 14 amino acids. V was shortened by 2 bases and J by 0 bases, with 6 bases between the two germline ends. The chain's CDR3 is CASSPVISNERLFF. CDR3 bases read: TGTGCCAGCTCTCCCGTAATTTCCAACGAAAGATTATTT.

Notes on this clone: Gene names follow the mouse nomenclature. The read comes to an end 1 residue before the CDR3 does, leaving the germline J gene to fill in the end. The rearrangement links TRBV26 to TRBJ1-3, with 7 positions matching TRBD1. Per the germline V gene, CDR1 is KGHPV and CDR2 is FQNQEV (reference sequence). With 4 bases clipped from V and 3 bases from J, the junction kept 6 bases outside the gene matches. The CDR3 contains 15 residues. CDR3 bases read: TGTGCCAGCAGTCCCCGAGGGGGCGGTGGAAATACGCTCTAT. Its protein is CASSPRGGGGNTLY. The entire CDR3 protein reads CASSPRGGGGNTLYF.

This clone is labeled medium-sized. Gene names and germline refer to mouse. The read ends 1 residue early relative to the CDR3; the germline J gene fills the gap. The chain is built from TRBV12-2 and TRBJ1-5; D not resolved. The ends were cut back, 1 base at V and 1 base at J, with 7 bases in the middle. The CDR3 length is 14 residues. Germline-derived CDR1 and CDR2 are SGHLS and HYDKME. The CDR3 here is CASSLTQNNQAPLF. CDR3 DNA, as far as it was read: TGTGCCAGCTCTCTAACCCAAAACAACCAGGCTCCGCTT.

A word on this clone: Each gene name is a mouse one. Read data end 1 residue before the CDR3 end; the end is taken from the germline J gene. This chain connects TRBV16 to TRBJ1-4; no firm D call. With 3 bases removed from V and 0 bases from J, the gap between germline ends came to 5 bases. The CDR3 covers 14 residues. In germline, CDR1 is SGHSA, CDR2 FRNQAP. The CDR3 DNA, read in part, is TGTGCAAGCAGCTTTACAATTTCCAACGAAAGATTATTT. Its translation: CASSFTISNERLF. The entire CDR3 is CASSFTISNERLFF.

This clone turned up a few times. Each gene name is a mouse one. The CDR3 is cut off 1 residue early in the read; its end comes from the germline J gene. V is TRBV26 and J is TRBJ2-4, with D perhaps assigned TRBD1 or TRBD2 (6 bases each). The CDR3 runs 13 residues. Germline V gene lookup returns CDR1 KGHPV and CDR2 FQNQEV (reference sequence). Trimming removed 2 bases at V and 5 bases at J, with 8 bases between. Here the CDR3 reads CASSLGGLNTLYF. CDR3 bases read: TGTGCCAGCAGTCTGGGGGGCTTAAACACCTTGTAC.

This clone was seen a handful of times. Gene names and germline match the mouse. From the germline J gene comes the end of the CDR3, since the read stops 1 residue before it. The gene calls are TRBV1 and TRBJ1-1; D is undetermined. The germline V gene has CDR1 NSQYPW and CDR2 LRSPGD (reference sequence). This CDR3 region has 13 residues. Between the trimmed V and J ends, which lost 7 bases and 0 bases, there was a span of 9 bases. CDR3 DNA (partial): TGCACCTGCAAGAGGCAGTCAAACACAGAAGTCTTC. It codes for CTCKRQSNTEVF. The CDR3 in full is CTCKRQSNTEVFF.

Concerning this clone itself: Here the gene names and germline are mouse. The DNA ends 1 residue before the CDR3 does, and the rest of the CDR3 is filled in from the germline J gene. J is TRBJ1-1 and V is TRBV13-2, with D possibly being TRBD1 (6 bases). V lost 0 bases and J 0 bases, leaving 9 bases between the germline ends. CDR1 is NNHNN, CDR2 SYGAGS, per germline (reference sequence). CDR3 length: 15 residues. The CDR3 is CASGDARTANTEVFF. CDR3 bases read: TGTGCCAGCGGTGATGCAAGGACAGCAAACACAGAAGTCTTC.

On this clone itself: Gene and germline names: mouse. The read ends 1 residue early relative to the CDR3; the germline J gene fills the gap. This chain uses TRBV26 with TRBJ2-2; D unresolved. The V end was cut by 4 bases, the J end by 4 bases, with 7 bases between. The CDR3 length is 13 residues. Germline V CDR1 and CDR2: KGHPV, FQNQEV (reference sequence). Incomplete CDR3 DNA: TGTGCCAGCAGTCAACCGGGCACCGGGCAGCTCTAC. It codes for CASSQPGTGQLY. In full, the CDR3 is CASSQPGTGQLYF.

This clone was recorded a few times. Gene names are mouse gene names. CDR3 bases read: TGTGCCAGCAGCCCCTCGACTGGGGGGGGCTATGAACAGTAC. Residues: CASSPSTGGGYEQY. In full, the CDR3 is CASSPSTGGGYEQYF. The chain employs TRBV3 and TRBJ2-7; TRBD2 matches 11 bases. From the germline J gene comes the end of the CDR3, since the read stops 1 residue before it. The trim removed 5 bases at V and 3 bases at J, leaving 6 bases unmatched. CDR1 and CDR2 from the germline V gene are SNHLY and FYNGKV (reference sequence). This CDR3 comprises 15 residues.

The table lists this clone with a few counts. Gene and germline names: mouse. The CDR3 end lies 1 residue beyond the end of the read and is filled in from the germline J gene. The chain has TRBV1 and TRBJ1-5; D not resolved. The ends were cut back, 1 base at V and 6 bases at J, with 4 bases in the middle. Germline CDR1 and CDR2: NSQYPW and LRSPGD (reference sequence). This CDR3 spans 12 amino acids. The chain's CDR3 is CTCSAASQAPLF. Partial CDR3 DNA: TGCACCTGCAGTGCAGCGTCCCAGGCTCCGCTT.

This clone has more than one count but fewer than ten. Gene names refer to mouse genes. The CDR3 is CASSPRLGGSYEQYF. The DNA read from the CDR3 is TGTGCCAGCAGTCCTAGACTGGGGGGCTCCTATGAACAGTAC. The chain carries TRBV19 and TRBJ2-7; TRBD2 aligns across 10 bases. The read finishes 1 residue shy of the CDR3 end, and the germline J gene is used to complete it. The germline gives CDR1 FNHDT, CDR2 SITEND (reference sequence). CDR3 length: 15 amino acids. The V segment lost 4 bases and the J segment 0 bases; nucleotides outside the gene matches: 4.

About this clone: Gene names are the mouse ones. Coverage ceases 1 residue before the CDR3 finishes, and the germline J gene fills in the end. The chain links TRBV4 to TRBJ2-7; 10 positions match TRBD1. The CDR3 length is 13 residues. In germline, CDR1 is LGHDT, CDR2 YNNKQL (reference sequence). Germline trimming cut 5 bases from V and 2 bases from J; bases unmatched to any gene: 0. The chain's CDR3 is CASSGQGAYEQYF. Partial CDR3 DNA: TGTGCCAGCAGCGGACAGGGGGCCTATGAACAGTAC.

About this clone itself: Gene names are the mouse ones. The read ends 1 residue early relative to the CDR3; the germline J gene fills the gap. The chain is built from TRBV3 and TRBJ1-3; a possible D gene is TRBD1 (5 bases). V was cut by 5 bases and J by 0 bases, with 8 bases left in between. CDR3 length: 14 residues. CDR1 is SNHLY, CDR2 FYNGKV, per germline (reference sequence). The CDR3 reads CASSAQGSGNTLYF. The covered CDR3 bases are TGTGCCAGCAGCGCTCAGGGTTCTGGAAATACGCTCTAT. Supplemented by reference TRBV3 and TRBJ1-3, the full variable domain reads GPKVLQIPSHQIIDMGQMVTLNCDPVSNHLYFYWYKQILGQQMEFLVNFYNGKVMEKSKLFKDQFSVERPDGSYFTLKIQPTALEDSAVYFCASSAQGSGNTLYFGEGSRLIVV.

Of note for this clone: Any gene name here is a mouse gene name. Sequencing ends 1 residue short of the CDR3 end; the germline J gene provides the rest. The V gene is TRBV3, the J gene TRBJ1-2; the D gene is possibly TRBD1 (6 bases). The CDR3 has 12 amino acids. Looked up from germline, CDR1 is SNHLY and CDR2 is FYNGKV (reference sequence). V lost 5 bases and J 5 bases, leaving 9 bases between the germline ends. The part of the CDR3 DNA that was read is TGTGCCAGCAGCAACGGACAGTCCGACTACACC. Protein sequence: CASSNGQSDYT. The complete CDR3 reads CASSNGQSDYTF.

A few counts support this clone. These gene names are mouse names. The CDR3 end lies 1 residue beyond the end of the read and is filled in from the germline J gene. The chain recombines TRBV1 with TRBJ1-3; tentatively, D is TRBD1 (6 bases). Trimming pared 0 bases from V and 4 bases from J, leaving 10 bases between. The CDR3 length is 15 residues. Germline CDR1 and CDR2: NSQYPW and LRSPGD (reference sequence). CDR3 DNA, as far as it was read: TGCACCTGCAGTGCAGATCAGGGGACGGGAAATACGCTCTAT. Amino acid sequence: CTCSADQGTGNTLY. Given in full, the CDR3 is CTCSADQGTGNTLYF. The whole variable domain, filled in from reference TRBV1 and TRBJ1-3, reads VTLLEQNPRWRLVPRGQAVNLRCILKNSQYPWMSWYQQDLQKQLQWLFTLRSPGDKEVKSLPGADYLATRVTDTELRLQVANMSQGRTLYCTCSADQGTGNTLYFGEGSRLIVV.

This clone was counted between two and nine times. Gene names are the mouse ones. The DNA ends 1 residue before the CDR3 does, and the rest of the CDR3 is filled in from the germline J gene. The chain combines TRBV3 with TRBJ1-2; D remains ambiguous. The CDR3 totals 13 residues. Trimming cost V 3 bases and J 0 bases, with 5 bases left between them. CDR1 and CDR2 from the germline V gene are SNHLY and FYNGKV (reference sequence). Incomplete CDR3 DNA: TGTGCCAGCAGCTTGGGGACAAACTCCGACTACACC. Protein: CASSLGTNSDYT. The whole CDR3 reads CASSLGTNSDYTF.

This clone showed up just a few times. The genes are named according to mouse. The DNA ends 1 residue before the CDR3 does, and the rest of the CDR3 is filled in from the germline J gene. This chain connects TRBV26 to TRBJ2-3; 7 bases align to TRBD1. This CDR3 region has 14 residues. V shed 4 bases, J shed 3 bases, and the junction held 4 bases outside the gene matches. The V gene's germline CDR1 is KGHPV and CDR2 FQNQEV (reference sequence). CDR3 bases read: TGTGCCAGCAGTCCCAGACAGGGCGCAGAAACGCTGTAT. Protein: CASSPRQGAETLY. The full CDR3 is CASSPRQGAETLYF. Complete variable domain (other parts from reference TRBV26 and TRBJ2-3): NSKVIQTPRYLVKGQGQKAKMRCIPEKGHPVVFWYQQNKNNEFKFLINFQNQEVLQQIDMTEKRFSAECPSNSPCSLEIQSSEAGDSALYLCASSPRQGAETLYFGSGTRLTVL.

Judged by abundance, this clone is medium-sized. Mouse germline and gene names are used. The read halts 1 residue ahead of the CDR3 end, with the missing end drawn from the germline J gene. V gene TRBV13-3 combines with J gene TRBJ2-3, with D uncertain. The germline V and J ends were trimmed by 0 bases and 5 bases, with 1 base remaining between them. This CDR3 is 11 amino acids long. In germline, CDR1 is NNHDY, CDR2 SYVADS. This CDR3 reads CASSDVETLYF. The CDR3 DNA, read in part, is TGTGCCAGCAGTGATGTAGAAACGCTGTAT.

This clone was detected only a few times. Gene names follow the mouse nomenclature. The read gets to within 1 residue of the CDR3 end, and the germline J gene fills in the rest. The rearrangement links TRBV12-1 to TRBJ2-3, with TRBD2 matching 12 bases. The junction had 0 bases not matched to a gene; V was cut back by 0 bases and J by 3 bases. The CDR3 extends over 15 amino acids. Germline CDR1 reads SGHSN; CDR2 reads HYEKVE. CDR3 protein: CASSLDWGGAETLYF. The CDR3 DNA, read in part, is TGTGCCAGCTCTCTCGACTGGGGGGGCGCAGAAACGCTGTAT.

Concerning this clone: These gene names are mouse names. The CDR3 extends 1 residue past the end of the read, so its final part is completed from the germline J gene. The V call is TRBV23, the J call TRBJ2-2; the listed D gene, TRBD2, was not tested against the DNA. The germline V gene has CDR1 KGHTA and CDR2 FQNQQP. This CDR3 comprises 15 residues. The CDR3 here is CSSSRTGGNTGQLYF. Incomplete CDR3 DNA: TGCTCCAGCAGCCGGACTGGGGGAAACACCGGGCAGCTCTAC.